The rows below give T cell receptor beta chains drawn from one sample of a study of T cells in localized non-small cell lung cancer. Sequencing was performed with immunoSEQ multiplex PCR; in TCRdb, only in-frame clones are kept and a portion is missing. The data show 38,000 or so clones, with approximately 90% seen just once and over 5.5% held by the top ten. The input for sequencing was peripheral blood mononuclear cells, taken before any cancer treatment. The receptors shown here come from a male donor at least 60 years old with stage II lung adenocarcinoma. Both conserved end residues are trimmed from each CDR3. Fields, in order: clone size, V gene, J gene, D gene, CDR3 length, CDR3 protein. D genes are given only for firm matches. Only some rows state a clone size, as once, few, many or a class for expanded clones.

-,TRBV6-5,TRBJ1-1,-,11,ASSSPGAYEAF
-,TRBV28,TRBJ2-2,TRBD2,13,ASRPGGLAAGELF
-,TRBV28,TRBJ2-7,TRBD2,16,ASSSGGLAGASSYEQY
once,TRBV18,TRBJ1-2,TRBD1,13,ASSPGGTDRSGYT
-,TRBV28,TRBJ2-7,-,13,ASSSPGRFNYEQY
-,TRBV29-1,TRBJ2-2,-,12,SVGGRGNTGELF
-,TRBV28,TRBJ2-7,-,12,ASSLTGHTYEQY
-,TRBV19,TRBJ2-2,TRBD1,14,ASSVRRDRGHGELF
few,TRBV30,TRBJ1-1,TRBD1,9,ASHRGIGAF
-,TRBV7-9,TRBJ2-1,TRBD2,14,ASSRLAPKSYNEQF
once,TRBV5-1,TRBJ2-7,-,10,ASNESGRRQY
few,TRBV5-1,TRBJ2-1,-,12,ASSRVSSYNEQF
-,TRBV7-2,TRBJ2-4,-,12,ASSLNRAKNIQY
few,TRBV9,TRBJ1-2,-,11,ASSVDLGYGYT
-,TRBV5-1,TRBJ2-5,-,12,ASNLTPMSETQY
-,TRBV7-2,TRBJ2-1,TRBD1,14,ASAKGGSSSYNEQF
-,TRBV6-1,TRBJ2-2,TRBD1,13,ASREGGASPGELF
once,TRBV10-3,TRBJ2-5,TRBD2,14,AISDPGGKSQETQY
-,TRBV18,TRBJ1-1,-,9,ASTTNTEAF
-,TRBV5-1,TRBJ2-2,TRBD2,12,ASRGLANTGELF